The T cell receptor (beta chain) described here comes from a study of blood T cell repertoires in COVID-19. TCRdb's copy holds only in-frame clones and misses some; the assay was immunoSEQ multiplex PCR. This sample yields fewer than 250,000 clones, of which almost 90% are seen a single time; about 15% belongs to the top ten. The receptor's source is a man aged 30 to 45 who had been exposed to COVID-19. The sequencing sample was made of PBMCs or T cells enriched from blood (not recorded which).

DNA of the CDR3: TGCGCCAGCAGCTTGGTGGTGTCGACTAGCGGACGGACAAATACGCAGTATTTT. Amino acid sequence: CASSLVVSTSGRTNTQYF. The chain links TRBV5-1 to TRBJ2-3, with TRBD2 matching 9 bases. V lost 0 bases to trimming and J lost 7 bases; unmatched junction nucleotides: 15. The CDR3 length is 18 residues. Per germline, CDR1 SGHRS and CDR2 YFSETQ.